These 3 T cell receptor beta chains were sequenced from one sample in a study of T cells in Graves' hyperthyroidism and ophthalmopathy. The CDR3 regions of TCR beta were amplified from RNA transcripts. HTBI primers were the set used in a first-round RT-PCR of the TCR CDR3. TCRdb itself ran the multiplex PCR reads through MiXCR, one entry per CDR3 protein. This table has around 620,000 distinct CDR3 sequences, about 43% appearing once. Sequencing was carried out using peripheral blood or thyroid tissue (not recorded which). These receptors originate from an adult woman with Graves' disease, either hyperthyroidism or ophthalmopathy (not recorded which).

This clonotype was detected ten times or more. The genes are TRBV5-1 and TRBJ1-2, with D possibly matching TRBD1 (6 bases). The CDR3 length is 15 residues. Germline V CDR1 and CDR2: SGHRS, YFSETQ. V was cut by 0 bases and J by 3 bases, with 12 bases left in between. This CDR3 reads CASSLEGHLDYGYTF. DNA for the CDR3: TGCGCCAGCAGCTTGGAGGGACACCTAGACTATGGCTACACCTTC.

This clonotype was detected only once. The chain joins TRBV20-1 to TRBJ2-2; D remains ambiguous. This CDR3 is 16 amino acids long. Trimming stripped 0 bases from V and 0 bases from J, with 11 bases between. Germline CDR1 DFQATT, CDR2 SNEGSKA (reference sequence). CDR3 in amino acids: CSARDWRLTNTGELFF. As DNA, the CDR3 is TGCAGTGCTAGAGATTGGAGACTGACGAACACCGGGGAGCTGTTTTTT.

The chain combines TRBV15 with TRBJ1-5, with a tentative D call TRBD1 (6 bases). CDR3 length equals 14 residues. V lost 0 bases and J 5 bases, leaving 8 bases between the germline ends. CDR1 is LNHNV and CDR2 is YYDKDF in the germline V gene (reference sequence). CDR3 region: CATSREDSYQPQHF. DNA for the CDR3: TGTGCCACCAGCAGAGAGGACAGCTATCAGCCCCAGCATTTT.